A single sample is the source of the 22 T cell receptor beta chains below, sequenced in a study of cytomegalovirus exposure and HLA in healthy donors. The PCR had 60 Vbeta and 13 Jbeta primers. The protocol was immunoSEQ multiplex PCR, while the TCRdb copy is restricted to in-frame clones and leaves out a portion. The profile shows 100,000 or so clones, around 15% of them singletons. Sequencing was performed on PBMCs. Every receptor here comes from a female donor in good health and CMV-seronegative.

This clone was recorded at least ten times. V and J are TRBV15 and TRBJ2-3; 9 bases are a match to TRBD1. Germline V lookup: CDR1 LNHNV, CDR2 YYDKDF (reference sequence). Unmatched junction bases numbered 0, after V lost 1 base and J lost 1 base. The CDR3 is made up of 15 amino acids. CDR3 protein: CATSRGTGGTDTQYF. The CDR3 nucleotides are TGTGCCACCAGCAGAGGGACAGGGGGCACAGATACGCAGTATTTT.

This sequence joins TRBV13 and TRBJ1-1; D perhaps matches TRBD1 (5 bases). Germline V gene data show CDR1 as PRHDT and CDR2 as FYEKMQ (reference sequence). Between the trimmed V and J ends, which lost 6 bases and 7 bases, there was a span of 15 bases. The CDR3 length is 13 residues. The chain's CDR3 is CASRRRATGEAFF. The CDR3 nucleotides are TGTGCCAGCAGGAGGAGGGCTACAGGTGAAGCTTTCTTT. Full variable domain (outside the CDR3, taken from reference TRBV13 and TRBJ1-1): AAGVIQSPRHLIKEKRETATLKCYPIPRHDTVYWYQQGPGQDPQFLISFYEKMQSDKGSIPDRFSAQQFSDYHSELNMSSLELGDSALYFCASRRRATGEAFFGQGTRLTVV.

This clone was detected only a few times. In nucleotides, the CDR3 is TGTGCCACCGAGGGACAGGCCTACGAGCAGTACTTC. Its protein product is CATEGQAYEQYF. J is TRBJ2-7 and V is TRBV19, with 8 positions matching TRBD1. V shed 10 bases, J shed 2 bases, and the junction held 4 bases outside the gene matches. Germline values: CDR1 LNHDA, CDR2 SQIVND (reference sequence). CDR3 length: 12 amino acids.

This clone came up a few times. This chain links TRBV5-4 with TRBJ2-2; TRBD2 matches at 9 bases. The J segment lost 5 bases and the V segment lost 4 bases, leaving 9 bases of the junction unmatched. The V gene's germline CDR1 is SGHNT and CDR2 YYREEE (reference sequence). The CDR3 spans 16 residues. CDR3 loop: CASSRSLAGDTGELFF. CDR3 DNA: TGTGCCAGCAGCCGTTCGTTAGCGGGAGATACCGGGGAGCTGTTTTTT.

The chain combines TRBV6-4 with TRBJ1-2; 8 bases map to TRBD1. CDR3 length equals 17 residues. Trimming cost V 5 bases and J 1 base; bases outside gene matches: 12. Germline loops: CDR1 MRHNA, CDR2 SNTAGT. CDR3 protein: CASSPERWTGSNYGYTF. As DNA, the CDR3 is TGTGCCAGCAGTCCTGAAAGATGGACAGGGAGTAACTATGGCTACACCTTC.

The chain is built from TRBV5-1 and TRBJ1-1, with D possibly TRBD1 on 6 matching bases. The CDR3 has 14 residues. V lost 3 bases and J 5 bases, leaving 14 bases between the germline ends. From germline, CDR1 is SGHRS and CDR2 YFSETQ. This CDR3 is CASSSGGGVTEAFF. The CDR3, as DNA: TGCGCCAGCAGCTCGGGAGGGGGGGTGACTGAAGCTTTCTTT.

This chain joins TRBV6-5 and TRBJ2-5; a weak D match, TRBD1 (7 bases). Per germline, CDR1 MNHEY and CDR2 SVGAGI. Trimming shortened V by 2 bases and J by 4 bases, and 11 bases separated the two germline ends. The CDR3 loop spans 14 amino acids. CDR3 protein: CASSYGGTAETQYF. Here the CDR3 DNA reads TGTGCCAGCAGTTACGGGGGGACAGCAGAGACCCAGTACTTC.

The chain employs TRBV9 and TRBJ2-1, with 7 bases that match TRBD2. CDR1 is SGDLS, CDR2 YYNGEE, per germline. The CDR3 is 17 amino acids. The V segment lost 0 bases and the J segment 3 bases; nucleotides outside the gene matches: 9. Here the CDR3 reads CASSVGPEGLHYNEQFF. The CDR3, as DNA: TGTGCCAGCAGCGTAGGCCCCGAGGGACTACACTACAATGAGCAGTTCTTC.

This clone has only a few counts. The rearrangement links TRBV5-1 to TRBJ2-7, with 8 bases aligning to TRBD2. With V trimmed by 1 base and J by 2 bases, 8 bases remained unmatched. Per germline, CDR1 SGHRS and CDR2 YFSETQ. The CDR3 loop spans 16 amino acids. The CDR3 nucleotides read TGCGCCAGCAGCTTGACGGCGGGAGGCCTGACCTACGAGCAGTACTTC. Amino acids: CASSLTAGGLTYEQYF.

The V and J genes are TRBV29-1 and TRBJ2-3; 9 bases agree with TRBD1. The V gene's germline CDR1 is SQVTM and CDR2 ANQGSEA. The CDR3 totals 16 residues. The junction had 8 bases not matched to a gene; V was cut back by 1 base and J by 3 bases. In nucleotides, the CDR3 is TGCAGCGTTGAAGCCCGGACGGACAGGGGTACAGATACGCAGTATTTT. Protein product: CSVEARTDRGTDTQYF.

The chain has TRBV4-1 and TRBJ2-7; D unclear. Germline CDR1 MGHRA, CDR2 YSYEKL. V lost 0 bases to trimming and J lost 7 bases, with 7 bases between them. This CDR3 has 12 residues. This CDR3 is CASSQDRREQYF. The CDR3 nucleotides read TGCGCCAGCAGCCAAGATAGGCGGGAGCAGTACTTC.

The chain is built from TRBV7-9 and TRBJ1-1; 9 bases are shared with TRBD1. Germline V gene sequence: CDR1 SEHNR, CDR2 FQNEAQ (reference sequence). V trimming: 5 bases; J trimming: 0 bases; junction bases outside the gene matches: 10. The CDR3 sequence is 17 residues long. The CDR3 DNA sequence: TGTGCCAGCAGCCCGTCTCCGGGACAGGGCATGAACACTGAAGCTTTCTTT. This codes for CASSPSPGQGMNTEAFF.

This clone was seen only a few times. This chain uses TRBV13 with TRBJ2-5, with 9 positions matching TRBD1. The junction had 1 base not matched to a gene; V was cut back by 2 bases and J by 3 bases. CDR3 size: 14 residues. Germline values: CDR1 PRHDT, CDR2 FYEKMQ (reference sequence). CDR3 DNA sequence: TGTGCCAGCAGCTTATGGACAGGGGAAGAGACCCAGTACTTC. This codes for CASSLWTGEETQYF. Variable domain in full (rest from reference TRBV13 and TRBJ2-5): AAGVIQSPRHLIKEKRETATLKCYPIPRHDTVYWYQQGPGQDPQFLISFYEKMQSDKGSIPDRFSAQQFSDYHSELNMSSLELGDSALYFCASSLWTGEETQYFGPGTRLLVL.

CDR3 bases: TGTGCCAGCAGGAGGGACAGTGAAGCTTTCTTT. It codes for CASRRDSEAFF. V and J are TRBV6-1 and TRBJ1-1; 7 bases match TRBD1. CDR3 length: 11 residues. Germline CDR1 is MNHNS and CDR2 is SASEGT. V lost 6 bases, J lost 7 bases, and 2 bases stayed unmatched.

The chain carries TRBV10-2 and TRBJ2-5; D is possibly TRBD2 (7 bases). The CDR3 runs 14 residues. V was shortened by 0 bases and J by 5 bases, with 10 bases between the two germline ends. Germline V gives CDR1 WSHSY, CDR2 SAAADI. The CDR3 reads CASSESRGGETQYF. CDR3 nucleotides: TGCGCCAGCAGTGAGTCTAGGGGGGGGGAGACCCAGTACTTC.

This CDR3 reads CASSPTGLGANVLTF. As DNA, the CDR3 is TGTGCCAGCTCCCCCACAGGGCTAGGGGCCAACGTCCTGACTTTC. The rearrangement links TRBV18 to TRBJ2-6; D is perhaps TRBD1 (6 bases). Germline CDR1 KGHSH, CDR2 LQKENI. V lost 6 bases to trimming and J lost 4 bases, with 13 bases between them. The CDR3 is 15 residues long.

The table lists this clone with a few counts. Written as DNA, the CDR3 is TGTGCCAGCAGCTTATTGGGACTAGCGGGGTACGAGCAGTACTTC. Protein: CASSLLGLAGYEQYF. This chain connects TRBV7-8 to TRBJ2-7; 13 nucleotides align to TRBD2. This CDR3 has 15 amino acids. V lost 2 bases, J lost 4 bases, and 2 bases stayed unmatched. The germline V gene has CDR1 SGHVS and CDR2 FQNEAQ.

This clone was seen more than once but under ten times. The V call is TRBV4-3, the J call TRBJ1-2, with D unresolved. Trimming stripped 0 bases from V and 4 bases from J, with 12 bases between. There are 15 residues in the CDR3. In germline, CDR1 is LGHNA, CDR2 YSLEER. In DNA form, the CDR3 reads TGCGCCAGCAGCCAAGATGAGGCAGACTTCTATGGCTACACCTTC. It codes for CASSQDEADFYGYTF.

This clone was seen just once. This rearrangement joins TRBV9 to TRBJ2-1; the D gene is possibly TRBD2 (7 bases). In germline, CDR1 is SGDLS, CDR2 YYNGEE. The CDR3 loop spans 17 amino acids. Deletions cut 0 bases from V and 0 bases from J, with 13 bases between. DNA for the CDR3: TGTGCCAGCAGCGTAGGCGGGGGCCCTAGCTCCTACAATGAGCAGTTCTTC. Amino acids: CASSVGGGPSSYNEQFF. Supplemented by reference TRBV9 and TRBJ2-1, the full variable domain reads DSGVTQTPKHLITATGQRVTLRCSPRSGDLSVYWYQQSLDQGLQFLIQYYNGEERAKGNILERFSAQQFPDLHSELNLSSLELGDSALYFCASSVGGGPSSYNEQFFGPGTRLTVL.

The CDR3 reads CASSLRRADTQYF. CDR3 DNA: TGTGCCAGCAGCTTACGGCGAGCGGATACGCAGTATTTT. This rearrangement joins TRBV7-3 to TRBJ2-3; D unclear. This CDR3 region has 13 residues. Germline values: CDR1 SGHTA, CDR2 FQGTGA. Trimming removed 2 bases at V and 6 bases at J, with 9 bases between.

This clone was counted a few times. The chain has TRBV19 and TRBJ2-1, with TRBD2 matching 7 bases. The germline CDR1 and CDR2 sequences are LNHDA and SQIVND (reference sequence). CDR3 length: 17 amino acids. Germline trimming cut 4 bases from V and 0 bases from J; bases unmatched to any gene: 9. The CDR3 nucleotides read TGTGCCAGTAGTAGGGGACTATATTTCCGCTCCTACAATGAGCAGTTCTTC. Translated, it gives CASSRGLYFRSYNEQFF.

The chain couples TRBV19 to TRBJ2-1; TRBD1 might be the D (5 bases). CDR3 size: 12 residues. Germline-derived CDR1 and CDR2 are LNHDA and SQIVND (reference sequence). Trimming took 6 bases from V and 6 from J, leaving 9 bases between them. CDR3 nucleotides: TGTGCCAGTAGCAGACAGTCCAATGAGCAGTTCTTC. This codes for CASSRQSNEQFF.